This T cell receptor (beta chain) was captured in a study of CD8 T cells in ankylosing spondylitis. General study points: Researchers report that disease-linked clones proved CD8+ and relatively rare in peripheral blood. There was a TCR beta motif, made of several highly homologous variants, that appeared characteristic of ankylosing spondylitis blood. In reactive arthritis synovial fluid and blood, some motif variants had been reported before. The authors reported significant enrichment of disease-linked clones in matched ankylosing spondylitis synovial fluid.

Quantitative 5'-RACE was performed with molecular barcodes, and it yielded the TCR beta libraries. TCRdb recomputed calls from the 5' RACE reads with MiXCR, one row per CDR3 protein. The sample has approximately 520,000 distinct CDR3 sequences, about 5.2% seen once. The CDR3 is made up of 15 amino acids. Germline assignment: CDR1 SQVTM and CDR2 ANQGSEA. V gave up 2 bases and J gave up 5 bases; unmatched junction bases: 8. This clonotype was seen more than once but under ten times. Its antigen is not known. Sequences were obtained from blood, either unsorted or a sorted T cell fraction (not recorded which). This TCR was sampled from a male donor with ankylosing spondylitis. The rearrangement joins TRBV29-1 to TRBJ2-3, with 9 bases identical to TRBD2. This CDR3 reads CSVERSSGNQDTQYF. Written as DNA, the CDR3 is TGCAGCGTTGAACGATCTAGCGGGAACCAAGATACGCAGTATTTT.